The 21 T cell receptor beta chains listed next were all sequenced from one sample in a study of radiotherapy plus CTLA-4 blockade in lung cancer. Using immunoSEQ multiplex PCR, the repertoire was profiled, and TCRdb retains in-frame clones only, with some absent. The sample has 95,000 to 150,000 clones, 85% to 90% seen once. The sequenced sample was peripheral blood, obtained from a patient treated with radiotherapy plus ipilimumab. The receptors were sampled from a human donor with non-small cell lung cancer that progressed on radiotherapy plus ipilimumab.

On this clone: Within the sample, other DNA sequences also encode this same CDR3. The chain recombines TRBV18 with TRBJ2-7, with TRBD2 identical over 9 bases. The CDR3 extends over 15 amino acids. Germline CDR1 and CDR2: KGHSH and LQKENI. Trimming at V came to 2 bases and at J to 2 bases, leaving 4 bases not matched to a gene. The CDR3 nucleotides read TGTGCCAGCTCACCAATCAGCGGGAGGACCTACGAGCAGTACTTC. Protein: CASSPISGRTYEQYF. The full variable domain, rest sourced from reference TRBV18 and TRBJ2-7, is NAGVMQNPRHLVRRRGQEARLRCSPMKGHSHVYWYRQLPEEGLKFMVYLQKENIIDESGMPKERFSAEFPKEGPSILRIQQVVRGDSAAYFCASSPISGRTYEQYFGPGTRLTVT.

This chain uses TRBV6-6 with TRBJ2-5; TRBD1 matches 8 bases. Trimming took 3 bases from V and 1 from J; bases not matched to a gene: 4. The germline CDR1 and CDR2 sequences are MNHNY and SVGAGI (reference sequence). This CDR3 is 15 amino acids long. The CDR3 bases are TGTGCCAGCAGTTATTCGGGACAGGTCCAAGAGACCCAGTACTTC. Protein: CASSYSGQVQETQYF.

The chain uses TRBV27 and TRBJ1-1; 7 bases map to TRBD1. Germline lookup yields CDR1 MNHEY and CDR2 SMNVEV (reference sequence). The CDR3 runs 14 residues. V lost 5 bases and J lost 10; bases outside the gene matches: 13. The CDR3 spells CASSPYLTGSAAFF. The CDR3 DNA is TGTGCCAGCAGTCCCTACCTGACAGGGTCCGCAGCTTTCTTT.

V usage is TRBV7-2 and J usage is TRBJ2-6; D gene uncertain. CDR3 length equals 15 residues. V was shortened by 1 base and J by 4 bases, with 8 bases between the two germline ends. Germline V CDR1 and CDR2: SGHTA, FQGNSA. The chain's CDR3 is CASSLGPHGANVLTF. The CDR3, as DNA: TGTGCCAGCAGCTTAGGGCCCCACGGGGCCAACGTCCTGACTTTC.

The rearrangement joins TRBV7-2 to TRBJ2-2, with 8 bases that match TRBD1. Germline loops: CDR1 SGHTA, CDR2 FQGNSA. The CDR3 sequence is 15 residues long. Trimming at V came to 4 bases and at J to 6 bases, leaving 7 bases not matched to a gene. The DNA for the CDR3 is TGTGCCAGCAGCTCCCGACAGGGGAGGCCCGGGGAGCTGTTTTTT. This codes for CASSSRQGRPGELFF.

This chain joins TRBV18 and TRBJ2-3, with a tentative D call TRBD2 (6 bases). The CDR3 has 17 amino acids. Trimming removed 2 bases at V and 0 bases at J, with 15 bases between. The germline gives CDR1 KGHSH, CDR2 LQKENI. The CDR3: CASSPSSAGPSTDTQYF. The CDR3 DNA reads TGTGCCAGCTCACCATCTAGTGCGGGACCAAGCACAGATACGCAGTATTTT. Together with reference TRBV18 and TRBJ2-3, the CDR3 gives the full variable domain: NAGVMQNPRHLVRRRGQEARLRCSPMKGHSHVYWYRQLPEEGLKFMVYLQKENIIDESGMPKERFSAEFPKEGPSILRIQQVVRGDSAAYFCASSPSSAGPSTDTQYFGPGTRLTVL.

V usage is TRBV30 and J usage is TRBJ2-7; TRBD2 agrees at 7 bases. V lost 0 bases and J lost 6; bases outside the gene matches: 5. This CDR3 region has 13 residues. Looked up from germline, CDR1 is GTSNPN and CDR2 is SVGIG (reference sequence). The DNA for the CDR3 is TGTGCCTGGAGTGTACGATCGGGGGGCGAGCAGTACTTC. Residues: CAWSVRSGGEQYF.

The chain recombines TRBV6-6 with TRBJ2-2; 10 nucleotides line up with TRBD1. Trimming cost V 6 bases and J 4 bases; bases outside gene matches: 8. Per the germline V gene, CDR1 is MNHNY and CDR2 is SVGAGI (reference sequence). The CDR3 runs 16 residues. Here the CDR3 reads CASSRPRDRGTGELFF. CDR3 nucleotides: TGTGCCAGCAGCAGACCCCGGGACAGGGGCACCGGGGAGCTGTTTTTT.

This rearrangement joins TRBV10-1 to TRBJ2-2; no firm D call. This CDR3 comprises 13 residues. V lost 0 bases to trimming and J lost 6 bases, with 5 bases between them. Germline V gene data show CDR1 as WNHNN and CDR2 as SYGVQD (reference sequence). The CDR3: CASSESSPGELFF. The CDR3 DNA is TGCGCCAGCAGTGAGTCGTCCCCCGGGGAGCTGTTTTTT.

This rearrangement joins TRBV5-6 to TRBJ2-7, with 8 bases fitting TRBD1. The CDR3 has 14 amino acids. Germline V gene lookup returns CDR1 SGHDT and CDR2 YYEEEE. The junction had 6 bases not matched to a gene; V was cut back by 5 bases and J by 2 bases. The CDR3 sequence: CASRGWDRPYEQYF. CDR3 nucleotide sequence: TGTGCCAGCAGGGGATGGGACAGGCCCTACGAGCAGTACTTC.

The chain employs TRBV6-6 and TRBJ1-1; TRBD1 might be the D (5 bases). The V gene lost 0 bases and the J gene lost 1 base, with 9 bases spanning the gap. The CDR3 runs 15 residues. Germline CDR1 and CDR2: MNHNY and SVGAGI (reference sequence). In nucleotides, the CDR3 is TGTGCCAGCAGTTACTCGAACCAGGGGAACACTGAAGCTTTCTTT. Its protein product is CASSYSNQGNTEAFF.

About this clone itself: The same CDR3 arises from other DNA sequences in this sample as well. This sequence joins TRBV11-3 and TRBJ2-7; possibly TRBD1 for D (5 bases). This CDR3 region has 14 residues. Germline V CDR1 and CDR2: SGHNT, YENEEA. Trimming stripped 1 base from V and 2 bases from J, with 9 bases between. The CDR3 reads CASSLGTGPYEQYF. Written as DNA, the CDR3 is TGTGCCAGCAGCTTAGGTACAGGACCCTACGAGCAGTACTTC.

This clone has just a few counts. The chain is built from TRBV30 and TRBJ1-1, with 8 bases matching TRBD1. Germline V gene data show CDR1 as GTSNPN and CDR2 as SVGIG (reference sequence). This CDR3 spans 14 amino acids. Trimming removed 3 bases from V and 4 bases from J; junction bases left unmatched: 7. The chain's CDR3 is CAWRVGTGFTEAFF. CDR3 bases: TGTGCCTGGAGGGTGGGGACAGGCTTCACTGAAGCTTTCTTT.

The CDR3 nucleotides read TGCGCCAGCAGCGCGGGGAACTCTGGAAACACCATATATTTT. Translating gives CASSAGNSGNTIYF. This chain links TRBV5-1 with TRBJ1-3; D unclear. CDR1 and CDR2 from the germline V gene are SGHRS and YFSETQ. V lost 4 bases to trimming and J lost 0 bases, with 8 bases between them. There are 14 residues in the CDR3.

The chain recombines TRBV11-3 with TRBJ2-2; D gene uncertain. CDR1 is SGHNT, CDR2 YENEEA, per germline. The length of the CDR3 is 14 residues. The germline V and J ends were trimmed by 7 bases and 7 bases, with 16 bases remaining between them. Here the CDR3 DNA reads TGTGCCAGCACCCACCTTCCGAATCTCGGGGAGCTGTTTTTT. Its protein is CASTHLPNLGELFF.

V is TRBV14 and J is TRBJ1-1, with D perhaps TRBD1 (6 bases). CDR1 and CDR2 (germline): SGHDN, FVKESK. V lost 2 bases and J 4 bases, leaving 11 bases between the germline ends. The CDR3 has 14 amino acids. The CDR3 loop reads CASSQNPRGTEAFF. For the CDR3, the DNA is TGTGCCAGCAGCCAAAATCCCAGGGGCACTGAAGCTTTCTTT. The full variable domain, in which reference TRBV14 and TRBJ1-1 provide the parts outside the CDR3, is EAGVTQFPSHSVIEKGQTVTLRCDPISGHDNLYWYRRVMGKEIKFLLHFVKESKQDESGMPNNRFLAERTGGTYSTLKVQPAELEDSGVYFCASSQNPRGTEAFFGQGTRLTVV.

V gene TRBV2 combines with J gene TRBJ2-7; D unclear. The length of the CDR3 is 12 residues. The V gene lost 6 bases and the J gene lost 6 bases, with 12 bases spanning the gap. Per germline, CDR1 SNHLY and CDR2 FYNNEI. CDR3: CASRPPLGEQYF. In DNA form, the CDR3 reads TGTGCCAGCAGACCTCCCCTGGGCGAGCAGTACTTC.

This chain joins TRBV4-1 and TRBJ1-5; D is uncertain. Deletions cut 5 bases from V and 4 bases from J, with 12 bases between. Germline V gene lookup returns CDR1 MGHRA and CDR2 YSYEKL. The CDR3 contains 14 residues. CDR3 residues: CASSEYTGNQPQHF. The CDR3 coding sequence is TGCGCCAGCAGCGAGTATACGGGTAATCAGCCCCAGCATTTT.

The chain uses TRBV2 and TRBJ1-5; 7 nucleotides line up with TRBD1. The CDR3 is 13 amino acids. V shed 8 bases and J 4 bases; nucleotides not matched to a gene: 5. Per germline, CDR1 SNHLY and CDR2 FYNNEI. This chain's CDR3 is CASGSQGNQPQHF. The CDR3 nucleotides are TGTGCCAGCGGTTCACAGGGGAATCAGCCCCAGCATTTT.

The V gene is TRBV6-5, the J gene TRBJ2-7; D might be TRBD1 (6 bases). The germline CDR1 and CDR2 sequences are MNHEY and SVGAGI. V lost 2 bases and J 5 bases, leaving 19 bases between the germline ends. The CDR3 is 16 residues long. The CDR3 nucleotides read TGTGCCAGCAGTTACGTGGGGGCCCCGACGGGCGACGAGCAGTACTTC. Translating gives CASSYVGAPTGDEQYF.

V is TRBV19 and J is TRBJ1-4; D might be TRBD1 (6 bases). The CDR3 spans 13 residues. V was clipped by 8 bases and J by 8 bases, with 15 bases between them. Germline V gene data show CDR1 as LNHDA and CDR2 as SQIVND (reference sequence). CDR3 in amino acids: CASQAEGGEKLFF. The CDR3 coding sequence is TGTGCCAGTCAAGCAGAGGGGGGAGAAAAACTGTTTTTT.